The 15 T cell receptor beta chains given below trace back to one sample, sequenced in a study of blood T cell repertoires in COVID-19. TCRdb's table, derived via immunoSEQ multiplex PCR, lists solely in-frame clones and lacks some. The data show about 140,000 clones, around 80% seen once. Source material: peripheral blood. These receptors were taken from a human donor in a cohort sampled during active COVID-19.

This chain links TRBV3-1 (or the pseudogene TRBV3-2) with TRBJ2-2, with D unresolved. Germline V gene data show CDR1 as LGHDT and CDR2 as YNNKEL (reference sequence). This CDR3 contains 15 residues. Between the trimmed V and J ends, which lost 1 base and 0 bases, there was a span of 6 bases. This CDR3 reads CASSQVVANTGELFF. DNA of the CDR3: TGTGCCAGCAGCCAAGTGGTAGCGAACACCGGGGAGCTGTTTTTT.

The chain joins TRBV6-2 or TRBV6-3 to TRBJ2-3, with 7 bases fitting TRBD2. CDR3 length equals 14 residues. Per germline, CDR1 MNHEY and CDR2 SVGEGT. Losses at the gene ends were 5 bases for V and 2 bases for J; bases not matched to a gene: 4. The CDR3 spells CASSERGNTDTQYF. The CDR3 DNA reads as TGTGCCAGCAGTGAGCGGGGTAACACAGATACGCAGTATTTT.

The chain employs TRBV5-5 and TRBJ1-5; D is unclear. CDR1 SGHKS and CDR2 YYEKEE come from the germline V gene (reference sequence). Trimming removed 4 bases at V and 4 bases at J, with 12 bases between. The CDR3 loop spans 14 amino acids. The CDR3, as DNA: TGTGCCAGCAGCGTCTCGGGGATGAATCAGCCCCAGCATTTT. This sequence encodes CASSVSGMNQPQHF.

The chain links TRBV7-8 to TRBJ1-5, with 9 bases identical to TRBD1. V shed 3 bases and J 6 bases; nucleotides not matched to a gene: 6. Germline CDR1 is SGHVS and CDR2 is FQNEAQ. This CDR3 is built from 15 residues. The chain's CDR3 is CASSLGQGTFQPQHF. The CDR3 bases are TGTGCCAGCAGCTTGGGACAGGGTACTTTTCAGCCCCAGCATTTT.

The chain employs TRBV27 and TRBJ2-7; 7 nucleotides line up with TRBD1. Germline lookup yields CDR1 MNHEY and CDR2 SMNVEV (reference sequence). The CDR3 loop spans 15 amino acids. V was clipped by 4 bases and J by 1 base; unmatched bases: 7. The CDR3 nucleotides are TGTGCCAGCAGTTACCCGGGACAGACTTCCTACGAGCAGTACTTC. Translating it yields CASSYPGQTSYEQYF.

The chain recombines TRBV3-1 (or the pseudogene TRBV3-2) with TRBJ2-5; TRBD2 matches at 10 bases. With 6 bases clipped from V and 3 bases from J, the junction kept 4 bases outside the gene matches. Germline V gene lookup returns CDR1 LGHDT and CDR2 YNNKEL (reference sequence). The CDR3 runs 14 residues. The CDR3 protein is CASSHTSGEETQYF. The CDR3 DNA is TGTGCCAGCAGTCATACTAGCGGGGAAGAGACCCAGTACTTC.

This chain joins TRBV9 and TRBJ2-1; 9 bases line up with TRBD2. V shed 0 bases, J shed 6 bases, and the junction held 4 bases outside the gene matches. CDR3 size: 15 residues. CDR1 SGDLS and CDR2 YYNGEE come from the germline V gene. CDR3 bases: TGTGCCAGCAGCGTAGTTGCGGGGGGGCTCAATGAGCAGTTCTTC. Its translation is CASSVVAGGLNEQFF.

DNA of the CDR3: TGCGCCAGCACCGAATACAGGGGGGCCACTGAAGCTTTCTTT. It codes for CASTEYRGATEAFF. The V call is TRBV5-1, the J call TRBJ1-1; the match to TRBD1 covers 8 bases. Germline lookup yields CDR1 SGHRS and CDR2 YFSETQ. The V gene end was trimmed by 6 bases and the J gene end by 4 bases; junction bases not matched to a gene: 8. The CDR3 sequence is 14 residues long.

The chain is built from TRBV6-5 and TRBJ2-7; TRBD1 matches 8 bases. Looked up from germline, CDR1 is MNHEY and CDR2 is SVGAGI. This CDR3 is built from 15 residues. Germline trimming cut 8 bases from V and 9 bases from J; bases unmatched to any gene: 18. The CDR3 region is CASRQGTGTGLGQYF. The CDR3 region has the DNA TGTGCCAGCCGACAGGGGACGGGGACGGGACTTGGGCAGTACTTC.

This chain uses TRBV2 with TRBJ2-7; no clear D. CDR1 and CDR2 (germline): SNHLY, FYNNEI. This CDR3 contains 15 residues. Trimming took off 4 bases at V and 6 bases at J, with 19 bases between the two ends. The CDR3 spells CASSAGSFTNSEQYF. The CDR3 DNA is TGTGCCAGCAGTGCAGGCTCTTTTACGAATTCCGAGCAGTACTTC.

The genes are TRBV5-1 and TRBJ2-3; D unresolved. The CDR3 totals 15 residues. Germline CDR1 SGHRS, CDR2 YFSETQ. V gave up 0 bases and J gave up 2 bases, with 10 bases separating them. The CDR3 sequence: CASSLVASPTDTQYF. Written as DNA, the CDR3 is TGCGCCAGCAGCTTGGTGGCCAGTCCCACAGATACGCAGTATTTT.

The J gene is TRBJ2-5, the V gene TRBV5-1; TRBD1 might be the D (5 bases). Trimming stripped 0 bases from V and 1 base from J, with 7 bases between. There are 14 residues in the CDR3. The germline V gene has CDR1 SGHRS and CDR2 YFSETQ. The CDR3 is CASSLGTLQETQYF. CDR3 nucleotide sequence: TGCGCCAGCAGCTTGGGGACACTCCAAGAGACCCAGTACTTC. The full variable domain, in which reference TRBV5-1 and TRBJ2-5 provide the parts outside the CDR3, is KAGVTQTPRYLIKTRGQQVTLSCSPISGHRSVSWYQQTPGQGLQFLFEYFSETQRNKGNFPGRFSGRQFSNSRSEMNVSTLELGDSALYLCASSLGTLQETQYFGPGTRLLVL.

The rearrangement links TRBV6-5 to TRBJ1-2; 7 bases fit TRBD1. CDR1 MNHEY and CDR2 SVGAGI come from the germline V gene. The J segment lost 3 bases and the V segment lost 6 bases, leaving 4 bases of the junction unmatched. The CDR3 is 13 residues long. In DNA form, the CDR3 reads TGTGCCAGCAGAGGAACAGGGGACTATGGCTACACCTTC. This codes for CASRGTGDYGYTF.

This chain connects TRBV2 to TRBJ1-2; 10 positions agree with TRBD1. The trim removed 7 bases at V and 4 bases at J, leaving 18 bases unmatched. The CDR3 loop spans 18 amino acids. Germline V gene data show CDR1 as SNHLY and CDR2 as FYNNEI. CDR3 bases: TGTGCCAGCACTCCCTTGGGGACAGGGGCCGGGGGTATCTATGGCTACACCTTC. As protein: CASTPLGTGAGGIYGYTF.

This sequence joins TRBV9 and TRBJ1-2; D is ambiguous. V dropped 0 bases and J dropped 3 bases, with 12 bases sitting between them. Looked up from germline, CDR1 is SGDLS and CDR2 is YYNGEE. This CDR3 region has 15 residues. The CDR3 bases are TGTGCCAGCAGCGTAGGAGATCGTTTTTACTATGGCTACACCTTC. Translating gives CASSVGDRFYYGYTF. The full variable domain, rest sourced from reference TRBV9 and TRBJ1-2, is DSGVTQTPKHLITATGQRVTLRCSPRSGDLSVYWYQQSLDQGLQFLIQYYNGEERAKGNILERFSAQQFPDLHSELNLSSLELGDSALYFCASSVGDRFYYGYTFGSGTRLTVV.